These 18 T cell receptor beta chains originate from one sample sequenced in a study of shared clonotypes between healthy human individuals. Method: immunoSEQ multiplex PCR; TCRdb's copy keeps in-frame clones and lacks some. The top ten hold approximately 0.95% of the sample, which has about 1.1 million clones, approximately 75% seen once. The sample comprised memory CD4+ T cells from PBMCs. Specified subset: CD45RA-negative fraction. The receptors here all came from a man in his late teens or twenties in good health. Some clones in this sample may be carry-over from other donors' samples.

The chain joins TRBV11-2 to TRBJ2-2; maybe TRBD1 (5 bases). Per the germline V gene, CDR1 is SGHAT and CDR2 is FQNNGV. V lost 5 bases and J 6 bases, leaving 19 bases between the germline ends. This CDR3 has 16 residues. DNA for the CDR3: TGTGCCAGCAGCCCCTCGAGACAGTGGAGATCCGGGGAGCTGTTTTTT. It codes for CASSPSRQWRSGELFF. Combining the CDR3 with reference TRBV11-2 and TRBJ2-2 gives the whole variable domain EAGVAQSPRYKIIEKRQSVAFWCNPISGHATLYWYQQILGQGPKLLIQFQNNGVVDDSQLPKDRFSAERLKGVDSTLKIQPAKLEDSAVYLCASSPSRQWRSGELFFGEGSRLTVL.

Concerning this clone itself: Additional DNA sequences in this sample encode the identical CDR3. The rearrangement uses TRBV27 and TRBJ1-6; D ambiguous. V was pared by 3 bases and J by 7 bases, with 4 bases between. The CDR3 sequence is 12 residues long. The germline CDR1 and CDR2 sequences are MNHEY and SMNVEV (reference sequence). CDR3 loop: CASSLSNSPLHF. The CDR3 region has the DNA TGTGCCAGCAGTTTGTCCAATTCACCCCTCCACTTT.

The rearrangement links TRBV4-2 to TRBJ2-3; 7 bases are a match to TRBD2. The V segment lost 4 bases and the J segment 6 bases; nucleotides outside the gene matches: 19. CDR1 and CDR2 (germline): LGHNA, YNFKEQ. This CDR3 is built from 18 residues. CDR3 coding DNA: TGTGCCAGCAGCCCCACCAATGGCGGGAGTGGGAGTTGGGATACGCAGTATTTT. Translated: CASSPTNGGSGSWDTQYF.

The V call is TRBV28, the J call TRBJ1-1, with a possible D match to TRBD1 (6 bases). The ends were cut back, 8 bases at V and 5 bases at J, with 21 bases in the middle. Germline CDR1 is MDHEN and CDR2 is SYDVKM. The CDR3 has 15 residues. In DNA, the CDR3 is TGTGCCAGCGAAGGGGGGGGACTGACTGGGACTGAAGCTTTCTTT. Translating gives CASEGGGLTGTEAFF.

In regard to this clone: This sequence is one base from a far larger clone and is likely a read error. The chain recombines TRBV28 with TRBJ2-2; weak D call: TRBD1 (5 bases). Trimming removed 10 bases at V and 4 bases at J, with 10 bases between. CDR1 is MDHEN and CDR2 is SYDVKM in the germline V gene. The CDR3 loop spans 12 amino acids. The CDR3 loop is CATPGATGELFF. CDR3 DNA sequence: TGTGCCACCCCTGGGGCCACCGGGGAGCTGTTTTTT.

The genes are TRBV7-3 and TRBJ2-1; TRBD2 might be the D (6 bases). The germline V and J ends were trimmed by 5 bases and 8 bases, with 19 bases remaining between them. CDR3 length equals 15 residues. Germline V gene sequence: CDR1 SGHTA, CDR2 FQGTGA. The CDR3: CASSPSGLPGDEQFF. The DNA for the CDR3 is TGTGCCAGCAGCCCATCGGGACTCCCCGGGGATGAGCAGTTCTTC. The whole variable domain, filled in from reference TRBV7-3 and TRBJ2-1, reads GAGVSQTPSNKVTEKGKYVELRCDPISGHTALYWYRQSLGQGPEFLIYFQGTGAADDSGLPNDRFFAVRPEGSVSTLKIQRTERGDSAVYLCASSPSGLPGDEQFFGPGTRLTVL.

V usage is TRBV28 and J usage is TRBJ1-5; TRBD1 matches at 8 bases. This CDR3 contains 16 residues. After removal of 4 bases from V and 5 bases from J, the junction contained 10 bases not matched to a gene. Germline CDR1 MDHEN, CDR2 SYDVKM. The chain's CDR3 is CASSSPRDRWDQPQHF. CDR3 sequence (DNA): TGTGCCAGCAGTTCCCCCCGGGACAGGTGGGATCAGCCCCAGCATTTT.

The rearrangement joins TRBV5-5 to TRBJ2-3, with D possibly matching TRBD2 (6 bases). The germline CDR1 and CDR2 sequences are SGHKS and YYEKEE (reference sequence). The CDR3 runs to 16 residues. Trimming removed 0 bases at V and 3 bases at J, with 14 bases between. DNA of the CDR3: TGTGCCAGCAGCTTGGTCGGGGGAGGAGGGACAGATACGCAGTATTTT. It encodes CASSLVGGGGTDTQYF.

This chain uses TRBV2 with TRBJ2-1; TRBD2 aligns across 7 bases. The CDR3 has 15 amino acids. The germline V gene encodes CDR1 SNHLY and CDR2 FYNNEI. J gave up 5 bases and V 6 bases, and 10 bases lay outside the gene matches. The CDR3 region has the DNA TGTGCCAGCAGGGCCTGGGGGGGGAGGAACAATGAGCAGTTCTTC. Protein product: CASRAWGGRNNEQFF.

With respect to this clone: At the DNA level, this CDR3 is encoded by other sequences in the same sample as well. The J gene is TRBJ2-3, the V gene TRBV5-1; 8 bases are a match to TRBD2. The CDR3 spans 16 residues. V lost 0 bases and J lost 2; bases outside the gene matches: 5. Germline assignment: CDR1 SGHRS and CDR2 YFSETQ. CDR3 sequence reads: CASSLGPSGLTDTQYF. CDR3 nucleotides: TGCGCCAGCAGCTTGGGGCCTAGCGGGCTCACAGATACGCAGTATTTT. Using reference TRBV5-1 and TRBJ2-3 for the parts outside the CDR3, the full variable domain is KAGVTQTPRYLIKTRGQQVTLSCSPISGHRSVSWYQQTPGQGLQFLFEYFSETQRNKGNFPGRFSGRQFSNSRSEMNVSTLELGDSALYLCASSLGPSGLTDTQYFGPGTRLTVL.

This clone was found many times. This sample includes further DNA sequences coding for the same CDR3. The CDR3 nucleotides are TGTGCCACCAGCAGAGATCGGACAGGGGTGGTGAAGACCCAGTACTTC. Protein product: CATSRDRTGVVKTQYF. V is TRBV15 and J is TRBJ2-5; 9 nucleotides line up with TRBD1. Per germline, CDR1 LNHNV and CDR2 YYDKDF (reference sequence). This CDR3 is 16 amino acids long. Trimming at V came to 0 bases and at J to 6 bases, leaving 8 bases not matched to a gene.

The J gene is TRBJ2-7, the V gene TRBV7-2; D gene ambiguous. Trimming removed 5 bases from V and 5 bases from J, with 10 bases in between. Germline V gene data show CDR1 as SGHTA and CDR2 as FQGNSA. This CDR3 is 12 amino acids long. CDR3 region: CASSMAADEQYF. The CDR3 nucleotides read TGTGCCAGCAGCATGGCAGCAGACGAGCAGTACTTC.

V is TRBV29-1 and J is TRBJ1-1; D perhaps matches TRBD1 (6 bases). Trimming took 7 bases from V and 4 from J, leaving 16 bases between them. The CDR3 extends over 13 amino acids. The germline gives CDR1 SQVTM, CDR2 ANQGSEA. The CDR3 DNA is TGCAGCGGAGAACAGGGTTGGAGCACTGAAGCTTTCTTT. Its protein is CSGEQGWSTEAFF. The full variable domain, with the rest looked up from reference TRBV29-1 and TRBJ1-1, is SAVISQKPSRDICQRGTSLTIQCQVDSQVTMMFWYRQQPGQSLTLIATANQGSEATYESGFVIDKFPISRPNLTFSTLTVSNMSPEDSSIYLCSGEQGWSTEAFFGQGTRLTVV.

To note about this clone: A much larger clone sits a single nucleotide away, making a read error possible. The same CDR3 is also encoded by other DNA sequences in this sample. J is TRBJ1-1 and V is TRBV6-5, with a possible D match to TRBD1 (6 bases). This CDR3 is built from 13 residues. Trimming shortened V by 6 bases and J by 1 base, and 9 bases separated the two germline ends. Germline V gene sequence: CDR1 MNHEY, CDR2 SVGAGI. DNA for the CDR3: TGTGCCAGCAGGCGAGGGGGGAACACTGAAGCTTTCTTT. Residues: CASRRGGNTEAFF.

Notes on this clone: A much larger clone differs from this one at a single base, so this may be a read error. The chain joins TRBV30 to TRBJ1-4; D unresolved. This CDR3 is built from 13 residues. CDR1 GTSNPN and CDR2 SVGIG come from the germline V gene (reference sequence). The CDR3 coding sequence is TGTGCCTGGAATACGAGGGCTAATGAAAAACTGTCTTTT. Amino acids: CAWNTRANEKLSF.

The J gene is TRBJ1-6, the V gene TRBV7-9; TRBD1 is a possible D gene (5 bases). The CDR3 loop spans 15 amino acids. CDR1 and CDR2 (germline): SEHNR, FQNEAQ (reference sequence). The V gene lost 10 bases and the J gene lost 4 bases, with 17 bases spanning the gap. The CDR3 DNA reads TGTGCCACCGCCCCCGACAGTGCGTATAATTCACCCCTCCACTTT. Translation: CATAPDSAYNSPLHF.

J is TRBJ1-2 and V is TRBV4-3; 8 bases map to TRBD1. This CDR3 contains 16 residues. V gave up 1 base and J gave up 3 bases; unmatched junction bases: 7. The germline V gene has CDR1 LGHNA and CDR2 YSLEER. The CDR3 spells CASSQGKAGGDYGYTF. In DNA, the CDR3 is TGCGCCAGCAGCCAAGGGAAGGCAGGGGGCGACTATGGCTACACCTTC.

This clone has a handful of counts. The rearrangement uses TRBV28 and TRBJ2-2; D ambiguous. The CDR3 runs 17 residues. Germline CDR1 and CDR2: MDHEN and SYDVKM. Deletions cut 5 bases from V and 0 bases from J, with 16 bases between. In nucleotides, the CDR3 is TGTGCCAGCAGTCCGACCCGAGTAGCCTCGAACACCGGGGAGCTGTTTTTT. Amino acids: CASSPTRVASNTGELFF.